The rows below give T cell receptor beta chains drawn from one sample of a study of control samples from healthy donors and cancer patients. Only in-frame clones appear in the TCRdb table, and some are missing; sequencing was by immunoSEQ multiplex PCR. The sample includes fewer than 20,000 clones, about 86% seen only once; the top ten take around 10%. The sample taken for sequencing was PBMCs. The receptor set was obtained from a woman between 70 and 85 years old with colorectal cancer. CDR3s include the opening cysteine and the closing phenylalanine or tryptophan. D genes are given only for firm matches. Clone size is not always given. Where it is, it says once, few, many or a class for expanded clones.

CDR3: CASSNDRSNQPQHF
DNA: TGTGCCAGCAGTAACGACAGAAGCAATCAGCCCCAGCATTTT
V: TRBV6-6
J: TRBJ1-5
size: few
D: -

CDR3: CATSDPRGSGDQYF
DNA: TGTGCCACCAGTGACCCCAGGGGATCAGGGGACCAGTACTTC
V: TRBV24-1
J: TRBJ2-5
size: -
D: -

CDR3: CASSGVGATDNEQFF
DNA: TGCGCCAGCAGTGGTGTGGGGGCAACAGACAATGAGCAGTTCTTC
V: TRBV10-2
J: TRBJ2-1
size: -
D: -

CDR3: CASRELAGGYTGELFF
DNA: TGTGCCAGTAGAGAATTAGCGGGAGGGTACACCGGGGAGCTGTTTTTT
V: TRBV19
J: TRBJ2-2
size: -
D: TRBD2

CDR3: CASSLAGGWTDTQYF
DNA: TGTGCCAGCAGCTTAGCGGGAGGATGGACAGATACGCAGTATTTT
V: TRBV7-2
J: TRBJ2-3
size: few
D: -

CDR3: CASSLIKTLAVAAEQYF
DNA: TGTGCCAGCAGCTTAATAAAGACTTTGGCCGTAGCCGCCGAGCAGTACTTC
V: TRBV7-8
J: TRBJ2-7
size: -
D: -

CDR3: CASSLSGQGEGGYTF
DNA: TGTGCCAGCAGCCTCTCGGGACAGGGGGAGGGTGGCTACACCTTC
V: TRBV6-5
J: TRBJ1-2
size: -
D: TRBD1

CDR3: CASSVGGVGGNTIYF
DNA: TGTGCCAGCAGTGTAGGAGGCGTGGGTGGAAACACCATATATTTT
V: TRBV2
J: TRBJ1-3
size: -
D: -

CDR3: CASSPIRETGTDTQYF
DNA: TGTGCCAGCAGTCCGATCAGGGAGACTGGCACAGATACGCAGTATTTT
V: TRBV27
J: TRBJ2-3
size: few
D: -

CDR3: CASSQDVAKVGTYGYTF
DNA: TGTGCCAGCAGCCAAGATGTAGCAAAGGTCGGCACCTATGGCTACACCTTC
V: TRBV14
J: TRBJ1-2
size: -
D: -

CDR3: CASSPGGWDGTYEQYF
DNA: TGCGCCAGCAGCCCGGGCGGGTGGGACGGTACCTACGAGCAGTACTTC
V: TRBV5-1
J: TRBJ2-7
size: -
D: -

CDR3: CASSTRQGANTGELFF
DNA: TGTGCCAGCAGCACAAGGCAGGGGGCAAACACCGGGGAGCTGTTTTTT
V: TRBV11-3
J: TRBJ2-2
size: -
D: TRBD1

CDR3: CASSYPGGSGTDTQYF
DNA: TGTGCCAGCAGTTACCCCGGGGGTAGCGGCACAGATACGCAGTATTTT
V: TRBV6-2/TRBV6-3
J: TRBJ2-3
size: -
D: -

CDR3: CASSWGQNTEAFF
DNA: TGCGCCAGCAGCTGGGGACAGAACACTGAAGCTTTCTTT
V: TRBV5-1
J: TRBJ1-1
size: -
D: -

CDR3: CASSTDRWLWDTEAFF
DNA: TGTGCCAGCAGCACCGACAGGTGGTTGTGGGACACTGAAGCTTTCTTT
V: TRBV5-5
J: TRBJ1-1
size: -
D: -

CDR3: CASSNSRHSPANTEAFF
DNA: TGTGCCAGCAGCAATTCTAGACACTCGCCGGCGAACACTGAAGCTTTCTTT
V: TRBV21-1
J: TRBJ1-1
size: -
D: -

CDR3: CASSSRLVPLRDRALAKNIQYF
DNA: TGTGCCAGCAGCTCCCGACTAGTACCATTAAGAGATAGGGCCCTAGCCAAAAACATTCAGTACTTC
V: TRBV7-4
J: TRBJ2-4
size: -
D: -

CDR3: CASSPAVGEPYEQYF
DNA: TGCGCCAGCAGCCCCGCCGTGGGGGAACCCTACGAGCAGTACTTC
V: TRBV4-3
J: TRBJ2-7
size: -
D: -

CDR3: CASSEPLAGGPDEQFF
DNA: TGTGCCAGCAGCGAACCCCTCGCGGGAGGGCCGGATGAGCAGTTCTTC
V: TRBV9
J: TRBJ2-1
size: -
D: TRBD2

CDR3: CASSPWVAGGGQETQYF
DNA: TGTGCCAGCAGCCCCTGGGTAGCGGGAGGAGGCCAAGAGACCCAGTACTTC
V: TRBV7-6
J: TRBJ2-5
size: -
D: TRBD2

CDR3: CASSLGPYNEQFF
DNA: TGTGCCAGCAGTTTAGGGCCTTACAATGAGCAGTTCTTC
V: TRBV2
J: TRBJ2-1
size: -
D: -

CDR3: CASSLNPGQETQYF
DNA: TGTGCCAGCAGCTTAAACCCAGGGCAAGAGACCCAGTACTTC
V: TRBV11-1
J: TRBJ2-5
size: -
D: -

CDR3: CASSPLEQGIYEQYF
DNA: TGTGCCAGCTCACCACTTGAACAGGGTATCTACGAGCAGTACTTC
V: TRBV18
J: TRBJ2-7
size: -
D: -

CDR3: CASRTGGSGQYF
DNA: TGCGCCAGCAGAACAGGGGGCTCTGGGCAGTACTTC
V: TRBV10-1
J: TRBJ2-7
size: -
D: TRBD1

CDR3: CAWSTLADSNQPQHF
DNA: TGTGCCTGGTCGACCCTAGCGGATAGCAATCAGCCCCAGCATTTT
V: TRBV30
J: TRBJ1-5
size: -
D: -

CDR3: CASSLGPGPSRQYF
DNA: TGTGCCAGCAGCTTAGGGCCGGGACCTAGTCGGCAGTACTTC
V: TRBV11-3
J: TRBJ2-7
size: -
D: -

CDR3: CASSISQTSPSEQFF
DNA: TGTGCCAGTAGTATATCTCAGACTAGCCCCAGTGAGCAGTTCTTC
V: TRBV19
J: TRBJ2-1
size: -
D: TRBD2

CDR3: CASSQEVGIPGTSGRGSYNEQFF
DNA: TGTGCCAGCAGCCAAGAGGTTGGTATCCCCGGGACTAGCGGGAGAGGGTCCTACAATGAGCAGTTCTTC
V: TRBV4-2
J: TRBJ2-1
size: -
D: TRBD2

CDR3: CASSQQTGFGDTQYF
DNA: TGCGCCAGCAGCCAACAAACAGGATTCGGAGATACGCAGTATTTT
V: TRBV4-3
J: TRBJ2-3
size: -
D: -

CDR3: CASSVGQVTDTQYF
DNA: TGTGCCAGCAGCGTAGGACAAGTCACAGATACGCAGTATTTT
V: TRBV9
J: TRBJ2-3
size: -
D: -

CDR3: CASSQASVAGGVYNEQFF
DNA: TGCGCCAGCAGCCAAGCATCGGTAGCGGGAGGAGTGTACAATGAGCAGTTCTTC
V: TRBV4-1
J: TRBJ2-1
size: -
D: TRBD2

CDR3: CASSQDRLTGVYSPLHF
DNA: TGCGCCAGCAGCCAAGATAGACTAACAGGGGTTTACTCACCCCTCCACTTT
V: TRBV4-3
J: TRBJ1-6
size: -
D: TRBD1

CDR3: CASSSQLAGHTDTQYF
DNA: TGTGCCAGTAGTTCCCAACTAGCGGGGCACACAGATACGCAGTATTTT
V: TRBV19
J: TRBJ2-3
size: -
D: TRBD2

CDR3: CASSPPGHVQETQYF
DNA: TGCGCCAGCAGCCCGCCGGGACACGTACAAGAGACCCAGTACTTC
V: TRBV4-1
J: TRBJ2-5
size: -
D: -

CDR3: CASSYSAADGYTF
DNA: TGTGCCAGCAGTTACTCGGCAGCAGATGGCTACACCTTC
V: TRBV6-2/TRBV6-3
J: TRBJ1-2
size: -
D: -

CDR3: CASSQVGTGTEKLFF
DNA: TGCGCCAGCAGCCAAGTAGGGACAGGGACTGAAAAACTGTTTTTT
V: TRBV4-3
J: TRBJ1-4
size: once
D: TRBD1